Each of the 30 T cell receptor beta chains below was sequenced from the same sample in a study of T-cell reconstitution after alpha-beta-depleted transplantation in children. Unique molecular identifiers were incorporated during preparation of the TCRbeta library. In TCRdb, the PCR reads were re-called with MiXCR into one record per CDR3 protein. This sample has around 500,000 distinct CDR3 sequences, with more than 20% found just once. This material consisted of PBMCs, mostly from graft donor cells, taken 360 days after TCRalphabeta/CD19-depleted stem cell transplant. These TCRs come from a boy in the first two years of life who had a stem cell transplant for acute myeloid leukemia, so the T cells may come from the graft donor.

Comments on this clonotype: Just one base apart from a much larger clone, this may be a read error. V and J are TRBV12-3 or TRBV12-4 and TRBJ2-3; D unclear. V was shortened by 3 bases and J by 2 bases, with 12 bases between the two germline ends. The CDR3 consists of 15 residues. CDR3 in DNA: TGTGCCAGCAGTTTGAGAGACACATTCACAGATACGCAGTATTTT. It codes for CASSLRDTFTDTQYF.

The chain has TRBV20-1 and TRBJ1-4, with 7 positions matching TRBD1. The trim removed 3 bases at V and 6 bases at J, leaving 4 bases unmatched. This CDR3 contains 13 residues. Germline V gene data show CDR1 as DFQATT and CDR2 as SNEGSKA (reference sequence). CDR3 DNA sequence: TGCAGTGCTAGCGCCAGGGGGGATGAAAAACTGTTTTTT. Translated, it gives CSASARGDEKLFF.

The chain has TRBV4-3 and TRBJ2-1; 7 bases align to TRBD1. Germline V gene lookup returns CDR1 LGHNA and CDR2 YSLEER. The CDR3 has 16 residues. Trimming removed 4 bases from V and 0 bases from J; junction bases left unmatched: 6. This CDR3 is CASSLDRASSYNEQFF. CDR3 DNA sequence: TGCGCCAGCAGCCTAGACAGGGCCAGCTCCTACAATGAGCAGTTCTTC.

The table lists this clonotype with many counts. CDR3 in DNA: TGCAGTGCTAGAGATCAGGAACAAATCCCCTCTGGGGCCAACGTCCTGACTTTC. Its protein product is CSARDQEQIPSGANVLTF. This chain links TRBV20-1 with TRBJ2-6; D unresolved. Trimming took off 0 bases at V and 0 bases at J, with 15 bases between the two ends. CDR1 and CDR2 from the germline V gene are DFQATT and SNEGSKA (reference sequence). The CDR3 loop spans 18 amino acids.

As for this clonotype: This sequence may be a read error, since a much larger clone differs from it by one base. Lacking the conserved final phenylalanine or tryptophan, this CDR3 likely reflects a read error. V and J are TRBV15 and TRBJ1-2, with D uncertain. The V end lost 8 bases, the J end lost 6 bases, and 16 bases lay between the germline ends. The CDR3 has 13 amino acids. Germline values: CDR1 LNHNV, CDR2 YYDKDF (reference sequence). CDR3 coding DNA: TGTGCCACCGTGGTAGGAAAGGGCCATGGCTACACCTGC. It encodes CATVVGKGHGYTC.

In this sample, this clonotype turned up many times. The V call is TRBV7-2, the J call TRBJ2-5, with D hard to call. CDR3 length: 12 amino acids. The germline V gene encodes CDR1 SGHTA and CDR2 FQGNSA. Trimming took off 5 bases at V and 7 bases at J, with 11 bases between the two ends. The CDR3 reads CASSRNSGTQYF. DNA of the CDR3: TGTGCCAGCAGCCGCAATAGTGGGACCCAGTACTTC.

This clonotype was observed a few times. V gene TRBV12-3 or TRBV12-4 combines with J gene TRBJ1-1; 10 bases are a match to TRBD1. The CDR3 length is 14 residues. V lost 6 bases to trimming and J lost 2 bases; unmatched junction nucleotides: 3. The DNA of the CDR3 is TGTGCCAGCAGACGGGACAGGGGAAACACTGAAGCTTTCTTT. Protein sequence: CASRRDRGNTEAFF.

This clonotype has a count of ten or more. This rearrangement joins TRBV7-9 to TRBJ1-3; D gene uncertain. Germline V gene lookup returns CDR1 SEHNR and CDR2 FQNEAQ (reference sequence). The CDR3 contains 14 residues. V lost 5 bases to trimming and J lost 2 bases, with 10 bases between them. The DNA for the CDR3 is TGTGCCAGCAGCAGCTCGGCAGCTGGAAACACCATATATTTT. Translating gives CASSSSAAGNTIYF.

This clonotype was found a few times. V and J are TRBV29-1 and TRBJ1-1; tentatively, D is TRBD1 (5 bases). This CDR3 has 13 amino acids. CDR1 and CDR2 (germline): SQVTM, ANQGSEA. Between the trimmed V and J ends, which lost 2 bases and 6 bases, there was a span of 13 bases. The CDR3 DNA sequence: TGCAGCGTTGAACAGGGTTTTGGTCCTGAAGCTTTCTTT. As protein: CSVEQGFGPEAFF.

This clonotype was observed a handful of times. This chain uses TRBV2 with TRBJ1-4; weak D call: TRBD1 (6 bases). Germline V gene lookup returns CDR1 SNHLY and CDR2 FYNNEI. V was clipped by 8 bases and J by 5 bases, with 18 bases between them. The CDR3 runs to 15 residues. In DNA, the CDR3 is TGTGCCAGCTCCCAGGGGAGGCAATCCAATGAAAAACTGTTTTTT. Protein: CASSQGRQSNEKLFF.

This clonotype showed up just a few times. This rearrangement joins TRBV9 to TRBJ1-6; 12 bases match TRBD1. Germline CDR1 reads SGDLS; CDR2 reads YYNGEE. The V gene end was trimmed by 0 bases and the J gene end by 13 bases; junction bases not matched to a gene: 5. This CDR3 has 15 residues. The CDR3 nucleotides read TGTGCCAGCAGCGTAGCGGGACAGGGGGCCTTTCCCCTCCACTTT. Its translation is CASSVAGQGAFPLHF.

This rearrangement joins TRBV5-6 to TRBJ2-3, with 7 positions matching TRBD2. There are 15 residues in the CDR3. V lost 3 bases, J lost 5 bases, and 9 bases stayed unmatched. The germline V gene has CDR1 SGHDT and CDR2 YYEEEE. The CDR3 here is CASSSQGLMEDTQYF. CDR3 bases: TGTGCCAGCAGCTCGCAGGGACTAATGGAAGATACGCAGTATTTT.

CDR3 bases: TGCAGTGCTCATAAGGGGTACAGGGGTACAGATACGCAGTATTTT. The encoded protein is CSAHKGYRGTDTQYF. The chain employs TRBV20-1 and TRBJ2-3; 7 nucleotides match TRBD1. The length of the CDR3 is 15 residues. J lost 3 bases, V lost 5 bases, and 11 bases had no gene match. Germline CDR1 and CDR2: DFQATT and SNEGSKA (reference sequence).

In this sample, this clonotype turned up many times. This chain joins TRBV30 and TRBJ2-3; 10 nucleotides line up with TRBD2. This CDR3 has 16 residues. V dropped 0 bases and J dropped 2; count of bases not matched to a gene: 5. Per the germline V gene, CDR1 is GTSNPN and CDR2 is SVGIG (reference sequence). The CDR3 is CAWSVQAGGPTDTQYF. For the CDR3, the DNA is TGTGCCTGGAGTGTACAAGCGGGGGGGCCCACAGATACGCAGTATTTT.

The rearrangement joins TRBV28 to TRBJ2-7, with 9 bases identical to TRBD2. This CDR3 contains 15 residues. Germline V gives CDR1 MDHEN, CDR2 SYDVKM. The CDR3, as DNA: TGTGCCACACTACCCCAGGGCTTGCCGGGACTAGCAACTTATGTC. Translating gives CATLPQGLPGLATYV.

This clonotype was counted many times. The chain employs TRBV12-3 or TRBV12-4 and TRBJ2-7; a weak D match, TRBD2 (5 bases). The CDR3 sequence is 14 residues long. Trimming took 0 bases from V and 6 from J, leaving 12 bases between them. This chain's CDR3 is CASSLAPARGEQYF. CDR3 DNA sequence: TGTGCCAGCAGTTTAGCGCCCGCCCGGGGCGAGCAGTACTTC.

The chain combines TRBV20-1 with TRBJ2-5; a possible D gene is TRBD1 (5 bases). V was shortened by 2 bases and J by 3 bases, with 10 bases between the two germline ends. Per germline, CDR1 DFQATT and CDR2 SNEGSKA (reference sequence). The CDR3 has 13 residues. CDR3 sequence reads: CSARTDTEETQYF. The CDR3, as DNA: TGCAGTGCTAGAACGGACACCGAAGAGACCCAGTACTTC.

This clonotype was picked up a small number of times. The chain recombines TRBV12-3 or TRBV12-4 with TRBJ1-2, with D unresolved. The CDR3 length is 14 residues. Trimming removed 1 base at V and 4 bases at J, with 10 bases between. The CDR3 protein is CASSLGGALYGYTF. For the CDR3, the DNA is TGTGCCAGCAGTTTAGGGGGAGCCCTCTATGGCTACACCTTC.

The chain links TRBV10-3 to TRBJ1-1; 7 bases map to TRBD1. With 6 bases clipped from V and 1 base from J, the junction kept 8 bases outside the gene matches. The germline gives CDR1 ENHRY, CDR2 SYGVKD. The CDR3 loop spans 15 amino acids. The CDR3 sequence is CAIRPRGQPNTEAFF. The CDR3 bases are TGTGCCATCAGACCGAGGGGACAGCCGAACACTGAAGCTTTCTTT.

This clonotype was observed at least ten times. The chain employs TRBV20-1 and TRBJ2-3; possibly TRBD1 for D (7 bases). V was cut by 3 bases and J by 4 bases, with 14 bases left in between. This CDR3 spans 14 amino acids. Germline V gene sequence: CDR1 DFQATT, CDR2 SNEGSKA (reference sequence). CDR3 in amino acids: CSASGGGPSDTQYF. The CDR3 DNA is TGCAGTGCTAGCGGAGGGGGCCCGTCAGATACGCAGTATTTT.

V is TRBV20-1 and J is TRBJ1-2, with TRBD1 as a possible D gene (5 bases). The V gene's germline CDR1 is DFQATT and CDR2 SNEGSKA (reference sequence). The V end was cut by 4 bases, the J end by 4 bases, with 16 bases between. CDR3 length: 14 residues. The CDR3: CSANEASGLYGYTF. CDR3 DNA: TGCAGTGCTAATGAAGCGTCAGGGCTCTATGGCTACACCTTC.

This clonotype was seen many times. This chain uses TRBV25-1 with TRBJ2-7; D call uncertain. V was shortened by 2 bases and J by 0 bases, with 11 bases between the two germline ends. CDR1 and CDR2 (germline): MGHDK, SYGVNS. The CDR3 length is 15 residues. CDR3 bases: TGTGCCAGCAGTGAAGGAATCACGAGCTCCTACGAGCAGTACTTC. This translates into CASSEGITSSYEQYF.

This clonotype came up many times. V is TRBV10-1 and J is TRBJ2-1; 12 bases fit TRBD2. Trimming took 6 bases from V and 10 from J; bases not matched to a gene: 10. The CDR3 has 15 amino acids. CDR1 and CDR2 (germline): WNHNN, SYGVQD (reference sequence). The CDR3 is CASSLLAGGRGEQFF. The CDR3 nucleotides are TGCGCCAGCAGCTTACTAGCGGGGGGCCGGGGAGAGCAGTTCTTC.

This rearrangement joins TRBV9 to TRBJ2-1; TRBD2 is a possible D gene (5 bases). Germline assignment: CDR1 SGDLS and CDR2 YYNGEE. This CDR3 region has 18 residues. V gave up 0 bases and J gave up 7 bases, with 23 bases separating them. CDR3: CASSVATRETTLGNEQFF. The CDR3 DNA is TGTGCCAGCAGCGTAGCTACACGTGAGACTACCTTAGGAAATGAGCAGTTCTTC.

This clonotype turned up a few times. CDR3 residues: CSARDPGAGANVLTF. In nucleotides, the CDR3 is TGCAGTGCTAGAGACCCAGGAGCTGGGGCCAACGTCCTGACTTTC. The chain uses TRBV20-1 and TRBJ2-6; D unresolved. V lost 0 bases to trimming and J lost 2 bases, with 8 bases between them. This CDR3 has 15 residues. Germline CDR1 is DFQATT and CDR2 is SNEGSKA (reference sequence).

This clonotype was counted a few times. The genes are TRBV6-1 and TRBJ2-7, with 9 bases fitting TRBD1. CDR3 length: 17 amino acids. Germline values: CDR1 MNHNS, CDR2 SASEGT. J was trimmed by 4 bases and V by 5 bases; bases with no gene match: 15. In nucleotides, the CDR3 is TGTGCCAGCAGTCTTCACGCTTCGGGACAGGGTTCGTACGAGCAGTACTTC. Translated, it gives CASSLHASGQGSYEQYF.

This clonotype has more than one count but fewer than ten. The DNA for the CDR3 is TGCAGTGCTAGACGACAGGGACCTAATTCACCCCTCCACTTT. This codes for CSARRQGPNSPLHF. The chain has TRBV20-1 and TRBJ1-6; 7 bases agree with TRBD1. The ends lost 2 bases at V and 6 bases at J; junction bases unmatched: 4. CDR1 and CDR2 from the germline V gene are DFQATT and SNEGSKA (reference sequence). This CDR3 comprises 14 residues.

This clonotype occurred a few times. The CDR3 region is CASRGPKAQSTEAFF. CDR3 nucleotide sequence: TGTGCCAGCCGGGGCCCCAAGGCTCAAAGCACTGAAGCTTTCTTT. This chain uses TRBV11-2 with TRBJ1-1; TRBD1 is a possible D gene (5 bases). The CDR3 extends over 15 amino acids. Germline assignment: CDR1 SGHAT and CDR2 FQNNGV. V dropped 8 bases and J dropped 4 bases, with 20 bases sitting between them.

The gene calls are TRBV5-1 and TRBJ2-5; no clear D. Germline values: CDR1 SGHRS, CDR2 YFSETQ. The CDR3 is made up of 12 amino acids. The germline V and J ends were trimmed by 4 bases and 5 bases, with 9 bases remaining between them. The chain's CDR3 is CASSHSSETQYF. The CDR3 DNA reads TGCGCCAGCAGCCATTCAAGTGAGACCCAGTACTTC.

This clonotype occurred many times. The chain's CDR3 is CASRTTQGIEAFF. CDR3 nucleotide sequence: TGTGCCAGCAGAACAACACAGGGGATTGAAGCTTTCTTT. The J gene is TRBJ1-1, the V gene TRBV12-3 or TRBV12-4; 7 bases align to TRBD1. Germline trimming cut 6 bases from V and 7 bases from J; bases unmatched to any gene: 8. This CDR3 is 13 amino acids long.